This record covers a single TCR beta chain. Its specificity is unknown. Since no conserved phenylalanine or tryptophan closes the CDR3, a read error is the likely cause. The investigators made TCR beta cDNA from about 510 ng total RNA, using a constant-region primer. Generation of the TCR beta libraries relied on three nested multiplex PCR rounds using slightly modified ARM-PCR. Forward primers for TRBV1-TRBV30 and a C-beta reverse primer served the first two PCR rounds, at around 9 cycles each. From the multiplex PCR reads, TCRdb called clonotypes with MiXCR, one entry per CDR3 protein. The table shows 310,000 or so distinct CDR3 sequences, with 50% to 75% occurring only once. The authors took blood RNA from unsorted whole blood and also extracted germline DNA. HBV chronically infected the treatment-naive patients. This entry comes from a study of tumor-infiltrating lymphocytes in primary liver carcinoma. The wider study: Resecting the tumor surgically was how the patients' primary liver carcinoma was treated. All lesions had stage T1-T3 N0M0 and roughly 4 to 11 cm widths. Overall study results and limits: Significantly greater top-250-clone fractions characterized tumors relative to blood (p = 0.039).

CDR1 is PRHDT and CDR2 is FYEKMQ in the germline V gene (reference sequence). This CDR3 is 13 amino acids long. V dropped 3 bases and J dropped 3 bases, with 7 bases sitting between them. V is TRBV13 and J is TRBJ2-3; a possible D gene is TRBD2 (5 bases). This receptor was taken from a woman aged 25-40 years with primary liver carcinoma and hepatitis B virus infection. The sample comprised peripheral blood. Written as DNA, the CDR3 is TGTGCCAGCAGCTTGATAGCGACAGATACGCAGTATCTT. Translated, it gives CASSLIATDTQYL.